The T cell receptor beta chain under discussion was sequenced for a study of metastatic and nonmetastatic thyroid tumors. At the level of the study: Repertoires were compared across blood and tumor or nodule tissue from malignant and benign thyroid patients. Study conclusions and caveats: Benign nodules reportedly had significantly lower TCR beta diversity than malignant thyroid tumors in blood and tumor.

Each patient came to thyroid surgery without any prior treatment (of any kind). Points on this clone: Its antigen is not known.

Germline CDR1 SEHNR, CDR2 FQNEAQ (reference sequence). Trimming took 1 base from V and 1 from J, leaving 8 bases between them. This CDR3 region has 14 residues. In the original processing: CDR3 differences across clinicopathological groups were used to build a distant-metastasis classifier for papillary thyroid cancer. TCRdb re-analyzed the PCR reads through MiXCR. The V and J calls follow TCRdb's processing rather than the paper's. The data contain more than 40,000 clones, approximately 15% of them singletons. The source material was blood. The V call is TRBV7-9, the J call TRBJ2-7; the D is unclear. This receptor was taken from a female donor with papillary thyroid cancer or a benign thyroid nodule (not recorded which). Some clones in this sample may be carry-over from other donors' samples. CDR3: CASSLGAPSYEQYF. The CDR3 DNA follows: TGTGCCAGCAGCTTAGGGGCCCCTTCCTACGAGCAGTACTTC.